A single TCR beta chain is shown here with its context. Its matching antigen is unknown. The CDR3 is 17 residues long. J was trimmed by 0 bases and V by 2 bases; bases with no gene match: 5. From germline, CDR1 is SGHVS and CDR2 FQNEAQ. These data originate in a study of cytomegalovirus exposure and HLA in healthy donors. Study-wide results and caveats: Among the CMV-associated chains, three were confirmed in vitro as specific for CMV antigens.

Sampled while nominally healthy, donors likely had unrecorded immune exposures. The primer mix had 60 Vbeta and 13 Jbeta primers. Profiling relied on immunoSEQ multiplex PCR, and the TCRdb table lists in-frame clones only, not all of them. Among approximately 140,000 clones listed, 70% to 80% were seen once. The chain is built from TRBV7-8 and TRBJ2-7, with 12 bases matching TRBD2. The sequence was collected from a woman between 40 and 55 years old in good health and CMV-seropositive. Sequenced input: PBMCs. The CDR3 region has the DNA TGTGCCAGCAGCTTACCAAGGACTAGCGGGATCTCCTACGAGCAGTACTTC. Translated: CASSLPRTSGISYEQYF.